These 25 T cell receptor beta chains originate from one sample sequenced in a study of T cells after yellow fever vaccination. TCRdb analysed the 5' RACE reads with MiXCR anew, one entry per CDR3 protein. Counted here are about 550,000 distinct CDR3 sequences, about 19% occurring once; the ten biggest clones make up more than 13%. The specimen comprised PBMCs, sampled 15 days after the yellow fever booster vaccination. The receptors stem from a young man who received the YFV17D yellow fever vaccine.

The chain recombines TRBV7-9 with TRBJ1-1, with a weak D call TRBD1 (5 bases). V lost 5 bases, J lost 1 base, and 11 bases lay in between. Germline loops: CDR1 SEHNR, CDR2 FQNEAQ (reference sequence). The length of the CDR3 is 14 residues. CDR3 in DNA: TGTGCCAGCAGCCTGGACACTTGGAACACTGAAGCTTTCTTT. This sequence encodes CASSLDTWNTEAFF.

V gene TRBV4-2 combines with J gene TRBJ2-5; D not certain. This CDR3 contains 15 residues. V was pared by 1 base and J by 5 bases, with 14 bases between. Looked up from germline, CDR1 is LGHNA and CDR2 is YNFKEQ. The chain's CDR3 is CASSQGLFSFETQYF. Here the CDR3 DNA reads TGTGCCAGCAGCCAAGGATTATTCTCGTTTGAGACCCAGTACTTC.

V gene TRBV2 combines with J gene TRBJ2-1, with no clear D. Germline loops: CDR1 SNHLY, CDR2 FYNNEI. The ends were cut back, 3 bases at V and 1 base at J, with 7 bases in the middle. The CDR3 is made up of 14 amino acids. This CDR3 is CASSEGESYNEQFF. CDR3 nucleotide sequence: TGTGCCAGCAGTGAGGGCGAATCCTACAATGAGCAGTTCTTC.

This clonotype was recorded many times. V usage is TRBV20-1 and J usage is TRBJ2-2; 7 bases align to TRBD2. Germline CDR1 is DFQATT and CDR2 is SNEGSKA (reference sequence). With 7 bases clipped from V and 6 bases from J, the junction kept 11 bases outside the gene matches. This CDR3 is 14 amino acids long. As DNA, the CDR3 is TGCAGTGGAAGTCGACTAGCAGCCGCCGGGGAGCTGTTTTTT. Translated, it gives CSGSRLAAAGELFF.

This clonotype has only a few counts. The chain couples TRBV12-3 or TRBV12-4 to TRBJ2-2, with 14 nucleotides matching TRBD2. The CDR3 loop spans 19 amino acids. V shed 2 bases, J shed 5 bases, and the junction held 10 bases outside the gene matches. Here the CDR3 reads CASSLRLGLAGERTGELFF. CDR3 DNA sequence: TGTGCCAGCAGTTTACGGCTGGGACTAGCGGGAGAAAGGACCGGGGAGCTGTTTTTT.

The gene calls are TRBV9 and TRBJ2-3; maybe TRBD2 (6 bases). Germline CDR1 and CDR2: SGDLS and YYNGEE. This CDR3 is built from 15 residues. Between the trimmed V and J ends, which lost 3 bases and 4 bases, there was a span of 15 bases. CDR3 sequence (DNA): TGTGCCAGCAGCGCTAGTGGCGGGGCTTCAGATACGCAGTATTTT. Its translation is CASSASGGASDTQYF.

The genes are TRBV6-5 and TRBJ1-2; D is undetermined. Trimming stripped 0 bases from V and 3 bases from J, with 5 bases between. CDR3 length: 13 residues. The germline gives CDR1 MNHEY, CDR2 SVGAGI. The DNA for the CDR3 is TGTGCCAGCAGTTACTCGACGGACTATGGCTACACCTTC. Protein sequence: CASSYSTDYGYTF.

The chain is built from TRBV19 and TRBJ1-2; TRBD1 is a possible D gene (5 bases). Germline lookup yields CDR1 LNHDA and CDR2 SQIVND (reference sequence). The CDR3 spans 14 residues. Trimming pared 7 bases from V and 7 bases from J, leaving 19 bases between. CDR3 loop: CASIRRAGTTGYTF. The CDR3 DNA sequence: TGTGCCAGTATCCGAAGGGCGGGGACTACTGGCTACACCTTC.

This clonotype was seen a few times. CDR3: CASNLPGGGDTEAFF. The CDR3 nucleotides are TGTGCCAGCAATTTACCCGGGGGAGGGGACACTGAAGCTTTCTTT. V and J are TRBV5-8 and TRBJ1-1; D is possibly TRBD1 (5 bases). The CDR3 sequence is 15 residues long. CDR1 and CDR2 from the germline V gene are SGHTS and YDEGEE. The V end was cut by 6 bases, the J end by 3 bases, with 18 bases between. The whole variable domain, remainder taken from reference TRBV5-8 and TRBJ1-1, is EAGVTQSPTHLIKTRGQQATLRCSPISGHTSVYWYQQALGLGLQFLLWYDEGEERNRGNFPPRFSGRQFPNYSSELNVNALELEDSALYLCASNLPGGGDTEAFFGQGTRLTVV.

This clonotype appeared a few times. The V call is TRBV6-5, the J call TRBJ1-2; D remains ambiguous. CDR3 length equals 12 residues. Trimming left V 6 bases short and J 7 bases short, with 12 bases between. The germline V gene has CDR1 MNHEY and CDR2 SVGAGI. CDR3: CASRSTSGGYTF. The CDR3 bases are TGTGCCAGCAGGTCGACATCCGGTGGCTACACCTTC.

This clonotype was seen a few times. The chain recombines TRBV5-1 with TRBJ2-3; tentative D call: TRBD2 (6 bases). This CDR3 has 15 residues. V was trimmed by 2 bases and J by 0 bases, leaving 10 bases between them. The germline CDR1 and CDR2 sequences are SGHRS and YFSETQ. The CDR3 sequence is CASSLTSKSTDTQYF. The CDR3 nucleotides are TGCGCCAGCAGCTTAACTAGCAAAAGCACAGATACGCAGTATTTT. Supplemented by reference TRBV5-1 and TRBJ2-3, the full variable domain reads KAGVTQTPRYLIKTRGQQVTLSCSPISGHRSVSWYQQTPGQGLQFLFEYFSETQRNKGNFPGRFSGRQFSNSRSEMNVSTLELGDSALYLCASSLTSKSTDTQYFGPGTRLTVL.

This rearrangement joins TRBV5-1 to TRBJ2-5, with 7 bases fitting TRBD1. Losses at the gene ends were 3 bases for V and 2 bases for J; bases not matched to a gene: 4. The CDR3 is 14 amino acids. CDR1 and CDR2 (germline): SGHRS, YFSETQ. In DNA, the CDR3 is TGCGCCAGCAGCTCGTTGACAGGGCAAGAGACCCAGTACTTC. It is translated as CASSSLTGQETQYF.

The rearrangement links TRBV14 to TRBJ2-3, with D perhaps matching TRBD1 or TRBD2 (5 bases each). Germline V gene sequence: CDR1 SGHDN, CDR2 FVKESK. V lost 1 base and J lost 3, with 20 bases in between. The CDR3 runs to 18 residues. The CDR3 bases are TGTGCCAGCAGCCAAGCCAAAGGACGGGGCCTAAATACAGATACGCAGTATTTT. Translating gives CASSQAKGRGLNTDTQYF. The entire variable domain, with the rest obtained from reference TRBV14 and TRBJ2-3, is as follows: EAGVTQFPSHSVIEKGQTVTLRCDPISGHDNLYWYRRVMGKEIKFLLHFVKESKQDESGMPNNRFLAERTGGTYSTLKVQPAELEDSGVYFCASSQAKGRGLNTDTQYFGPGTRLTVL.

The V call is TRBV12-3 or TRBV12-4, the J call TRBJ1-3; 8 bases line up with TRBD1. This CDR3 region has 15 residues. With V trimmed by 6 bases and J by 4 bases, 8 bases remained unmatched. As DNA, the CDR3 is TGTGCCAGCAGCGCGGACAGGGTGTCCGGAAACACCATATATTTT. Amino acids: CASSADRVSGNTIYF.

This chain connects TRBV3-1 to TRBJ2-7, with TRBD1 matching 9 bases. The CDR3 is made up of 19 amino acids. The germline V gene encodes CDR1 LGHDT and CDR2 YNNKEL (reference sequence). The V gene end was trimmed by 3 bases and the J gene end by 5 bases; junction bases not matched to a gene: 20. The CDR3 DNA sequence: TGTGCCAGCAGCCAGGGAATGACAGGGGGAGTCTATAGTTCAGACGAGCAGTACTTC. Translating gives CASSQGMTGGVYSSDEQYF.

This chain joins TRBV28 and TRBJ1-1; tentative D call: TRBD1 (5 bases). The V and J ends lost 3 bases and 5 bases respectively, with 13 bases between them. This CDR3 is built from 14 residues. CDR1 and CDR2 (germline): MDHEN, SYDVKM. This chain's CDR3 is CASSLGGLATEAFF. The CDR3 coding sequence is TGTGCCAGCAGTTTGGGGGGGTTGGCTACTGAAGCTTTCTTT.

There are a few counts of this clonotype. The CDR3 DNA is TGTGCCAGCAGCCCTGGGACAGTTTTATTTCGCTGGTCCGAGCAGTACTTC. Protein product: CASSPGTVLFRWSEQYF. This chain connects TRBV7-2 to TRBJ2-7; 7 bases map to TRBD1. This CDR3 spans 17 amino acids. Germline CDR1 and CDR2: SGHTA and FQGNSA. The trim removed 5 bases at V and 6 bases at J, leaving 19 bases unmatched. Full variable domain (remainder filled in from reference TRBV7-2 and TRBJ2-7): GAGVSQSPSNKVTEKGKDVELRCDPISGHTALYWYRQSLGQGLEFLIYFQGNSAPDKSGLPSDRFSAERTGGSVSTLTIQRTQQEDSAVYLCASSPGTVLFRWSEQYFGPGTRLTVT.

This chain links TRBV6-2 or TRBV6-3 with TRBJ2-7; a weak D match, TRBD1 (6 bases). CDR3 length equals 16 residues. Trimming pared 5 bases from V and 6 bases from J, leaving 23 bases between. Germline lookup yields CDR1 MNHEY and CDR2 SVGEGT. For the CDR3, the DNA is TGTGCCAGCAGTCCACACAGGGTGGTTTCAATGCGCGAGCAGTACTTC. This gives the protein CASSPHRVVSMREQYF.

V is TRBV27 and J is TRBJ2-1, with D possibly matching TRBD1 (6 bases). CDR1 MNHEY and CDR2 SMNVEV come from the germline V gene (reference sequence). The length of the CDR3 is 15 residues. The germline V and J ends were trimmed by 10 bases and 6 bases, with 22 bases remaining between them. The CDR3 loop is CATVGAGAVPNEQFF. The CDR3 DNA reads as TGTGCCACCGTGGGGGCAGGGGCCGTACCCAATGAGCAGTTCTTC.

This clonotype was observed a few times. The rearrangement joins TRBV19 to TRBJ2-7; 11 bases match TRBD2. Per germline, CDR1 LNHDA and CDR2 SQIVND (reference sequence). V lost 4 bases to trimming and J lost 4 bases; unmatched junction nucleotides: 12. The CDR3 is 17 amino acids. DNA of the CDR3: TGTGCCAGTAGTAAGCGGGTGCCGACTAGCGGGACATACGAGCAGTACTTC. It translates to CASSKRVPTSGTYEQYF.

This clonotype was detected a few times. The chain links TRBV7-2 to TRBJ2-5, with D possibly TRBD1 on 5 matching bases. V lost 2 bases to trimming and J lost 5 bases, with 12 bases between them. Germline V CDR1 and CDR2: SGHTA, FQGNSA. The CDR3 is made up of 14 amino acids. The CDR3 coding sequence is TGTGCCAGCAGCTTACGACAGACTCCGGAGACCCAGTACTTC. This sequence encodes CASSLRQTPETQYF.

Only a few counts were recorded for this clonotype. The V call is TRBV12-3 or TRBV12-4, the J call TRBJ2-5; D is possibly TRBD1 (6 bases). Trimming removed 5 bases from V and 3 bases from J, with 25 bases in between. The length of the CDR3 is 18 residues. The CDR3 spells CASSQEETGFWRKETQYF. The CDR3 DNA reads TGTGCCAGCAGTCAAGAAGAGACAGGCTTCTGGCGAAAAGAGACCCAGTACTTC.

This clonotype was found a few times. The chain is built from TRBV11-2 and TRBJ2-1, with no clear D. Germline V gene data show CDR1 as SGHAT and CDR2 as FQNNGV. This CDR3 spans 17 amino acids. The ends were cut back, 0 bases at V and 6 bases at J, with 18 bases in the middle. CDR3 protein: CASSLDQYSGVANEQFF. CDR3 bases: TGTGCCAGCAGCTTAGATCAGTACAGTGGGGTAGCCAATGAGCAGTTCTTC.

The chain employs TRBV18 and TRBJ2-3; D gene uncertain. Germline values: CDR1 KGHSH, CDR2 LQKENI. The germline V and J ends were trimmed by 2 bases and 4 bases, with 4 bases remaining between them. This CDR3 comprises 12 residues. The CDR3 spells CASSPKADTQYF. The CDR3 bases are TGTGCCAGCTCACCAAAAGCAGATACGCAGTATTTT.

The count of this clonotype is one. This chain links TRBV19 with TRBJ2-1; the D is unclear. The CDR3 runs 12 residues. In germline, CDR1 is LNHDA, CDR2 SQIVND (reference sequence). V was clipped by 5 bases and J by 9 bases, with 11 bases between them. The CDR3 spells CASSLTTTEQFF. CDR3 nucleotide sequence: TGTGCCAGTAGTCTTACTACTACTGAGCAGTTCTTC.